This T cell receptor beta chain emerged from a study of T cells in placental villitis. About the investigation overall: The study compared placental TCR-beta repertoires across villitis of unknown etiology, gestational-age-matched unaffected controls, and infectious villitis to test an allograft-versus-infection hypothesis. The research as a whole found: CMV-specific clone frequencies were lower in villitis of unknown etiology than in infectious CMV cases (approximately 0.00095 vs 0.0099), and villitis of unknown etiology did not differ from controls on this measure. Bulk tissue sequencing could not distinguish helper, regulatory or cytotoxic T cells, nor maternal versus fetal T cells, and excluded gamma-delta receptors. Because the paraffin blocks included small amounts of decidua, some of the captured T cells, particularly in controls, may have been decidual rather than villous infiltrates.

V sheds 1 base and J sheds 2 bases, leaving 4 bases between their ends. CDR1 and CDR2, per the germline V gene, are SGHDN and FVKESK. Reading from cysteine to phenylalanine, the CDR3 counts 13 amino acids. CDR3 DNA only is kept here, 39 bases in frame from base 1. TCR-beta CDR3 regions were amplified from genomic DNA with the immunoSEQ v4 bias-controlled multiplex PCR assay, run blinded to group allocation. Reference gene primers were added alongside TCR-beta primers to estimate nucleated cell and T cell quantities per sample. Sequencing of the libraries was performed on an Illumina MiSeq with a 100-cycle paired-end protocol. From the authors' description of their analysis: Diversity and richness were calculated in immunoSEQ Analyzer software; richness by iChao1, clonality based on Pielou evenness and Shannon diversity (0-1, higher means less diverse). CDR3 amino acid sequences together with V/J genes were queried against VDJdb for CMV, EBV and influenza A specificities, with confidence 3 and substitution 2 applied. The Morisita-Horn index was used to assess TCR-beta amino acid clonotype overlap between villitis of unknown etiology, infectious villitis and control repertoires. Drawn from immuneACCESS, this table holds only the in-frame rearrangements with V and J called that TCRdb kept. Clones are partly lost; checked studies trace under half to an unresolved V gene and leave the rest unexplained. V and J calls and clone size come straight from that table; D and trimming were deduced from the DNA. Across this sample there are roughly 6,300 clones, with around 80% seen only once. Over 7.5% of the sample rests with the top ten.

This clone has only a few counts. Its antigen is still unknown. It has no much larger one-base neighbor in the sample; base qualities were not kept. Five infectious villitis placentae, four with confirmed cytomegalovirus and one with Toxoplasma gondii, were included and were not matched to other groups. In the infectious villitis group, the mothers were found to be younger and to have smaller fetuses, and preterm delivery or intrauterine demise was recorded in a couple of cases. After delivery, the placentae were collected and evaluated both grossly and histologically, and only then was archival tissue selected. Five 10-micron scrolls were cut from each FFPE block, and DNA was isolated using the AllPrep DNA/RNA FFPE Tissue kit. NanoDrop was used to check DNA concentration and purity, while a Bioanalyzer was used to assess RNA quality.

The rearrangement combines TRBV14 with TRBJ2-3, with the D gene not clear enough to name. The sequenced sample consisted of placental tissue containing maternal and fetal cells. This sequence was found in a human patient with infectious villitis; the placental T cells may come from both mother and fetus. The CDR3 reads CASSQGNTDTQYF. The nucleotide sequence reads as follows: TGTGCCAGCAGCCAAGGGAACACAGATACGCAGTATTTT.